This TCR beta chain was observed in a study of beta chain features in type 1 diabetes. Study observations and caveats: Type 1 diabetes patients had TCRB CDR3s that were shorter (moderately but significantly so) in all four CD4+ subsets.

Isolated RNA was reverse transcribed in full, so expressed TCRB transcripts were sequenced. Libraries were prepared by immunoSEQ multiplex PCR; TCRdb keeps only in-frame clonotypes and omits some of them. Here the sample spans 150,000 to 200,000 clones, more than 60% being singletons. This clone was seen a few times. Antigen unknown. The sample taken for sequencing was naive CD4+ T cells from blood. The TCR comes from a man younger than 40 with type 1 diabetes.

CDR3 region: CAWALEANTEAFF. The CDR3 nucleotides read TGTGCCTGGGCCCTTGAAGCGAACACTGAAGCTTTCTTT. The chain recombines TRBV30 with TRBJ1-1; D is undetermined. The V gene lost 5 bases and the J gene lost 1 base, with 11 bases spanning the gap. Germline assignment: CDR1 GTSNPN and CDR2 SVGIG (reference sequence). The CDR3 extends over 13 amino acids.